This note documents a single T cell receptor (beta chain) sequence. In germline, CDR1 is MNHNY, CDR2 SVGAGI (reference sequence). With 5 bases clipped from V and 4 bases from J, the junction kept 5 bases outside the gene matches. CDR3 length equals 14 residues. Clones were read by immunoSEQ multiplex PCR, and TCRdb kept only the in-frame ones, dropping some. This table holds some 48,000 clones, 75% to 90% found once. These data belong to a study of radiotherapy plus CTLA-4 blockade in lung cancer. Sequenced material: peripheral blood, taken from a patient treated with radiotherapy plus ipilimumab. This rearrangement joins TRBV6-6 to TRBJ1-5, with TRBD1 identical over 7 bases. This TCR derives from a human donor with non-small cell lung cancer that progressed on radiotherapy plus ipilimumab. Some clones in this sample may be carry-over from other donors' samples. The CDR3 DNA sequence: TGTGCCAGCAGTCCGAACAGGGGTAATCAGCCCCAGCATTTT. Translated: CASSPNRGNQPQHF.